A selection of T cell receptor beta chains follows, all from one sample in a study of cytomegalovirus exposure and HLA in healthy donors. Clones were read by immunoSEQ multiplex PCR, and TCRdb kept only the in-frame ones, dropping some. The repertoire consists of more than 130,000 clones, with around 77% occurring once and the leading ten covering 4.5% to 6%. The sequencing input was PBMCs. The receptors stem from a woman aged 50 to 60 in good health and CMV-seronegative. The CDR3 runs from the conserved cysteine through the conserved F or W. The D gene is left open where the match is weak. Part of the rows lack a size; the others show once, few, many or a class for expanded clones.

j_call clone_size v_call d_call cdr3_nt cdr3_aa
TRBJ1-3 - TRBV6-1 - TGTGCCAGCAGGGACTGGGGCTCTGGAAACACCATATATTTT CASRDWGSGNTIYF
TRBJ2-7 - TRBV2 TRBD2 TGTGCCAGCCCCTCCCCGGGGGGTGCTCTGGACGAGCAGTACTTC CASPSPGGALDEQYF
TRBJ2-5 - TRBV28 TRBD1 TGTGCCAGCAGTTCGGGACAGGGTCTGCGGGAGACCCAGTACTTC CASSSGQGLRETQYF
TRBJ1-1 few TRBV7-9 - TGTGCCAGCAGCACTGGACAGACTGAAGCTTTCTTT CASSTGQTEAFF
TRBJ1-5 - TRBV10-3 - TGTGCCATCAGTAGGGAGAGCAATCAGCCCCAGCATTTT CAISRESNQPQHF
TRBJ1-5 - TRBV29-1 TRBD1 TGCAGCGTTGGGGATACAGGGGGTAATCAGCCCCAGCATTTT CSVGDTGGNQPQHF
TRBJ1-6 once TRBV2 - TGTGCCAGCAGATGGGTGGACAGCCCAAATTCACCCCTCCACTTT CASRWVDSPNSPLHF
TRBJ1-5 - TRBV29-1 TRBD1 TGCAGCGTGAGGACAGGGCGAAATCAGCCCCAGCATTTT CSVRTGRNQPQHF
TRBJ1-2 - TRBV19 TRBD1 TGTGCCAGTAGTGACAGGGCGGACTATGGCTACACCTTC CASSDRADYGYTF
TRBJ1-1 - TRBV4-1 - TGCGCCAGCAGTGTAAAGCCAGGGAACACTGAAGCTTTCTTT CASSVKPGNTEAFF
TRBJ2-5 - TRBV10-3 TRBD2 TGTGCCATCAGTGAGTCGAGAGGACTAGCGGGGGGGCGAGAGACCCAGTACTTC CAISESRGLAGGRETQYF
TRBJ2-1 - TRBV4-1 - TGCGCCAGCAGCCAGACTAGTTCCTACAATGAGCAGTTCTTC CASSQTSSYNEQFF
TRBJ2-3 - TRBV7-3 TRBD2 TGTGCCAGCAGCCCAACAAGCGGGGATAGCACAGATACGCAGTATTTT CASSPTSGDSTDTQYF
TRBJ2-1 few TRBV9 TRBD2 TGTGCCAGCAGCGGTATACTAGCGGGGGGGCGGGATGAGCAGTTCTTC CASSGILAGGRDEQFF
TRBJ1-4 few TRBV25-1 - TGTGCCAGCACCCGAGAACAGGGTAATGAAAAACTGTTTTTT CASTREQGNEKLFF
TRBJ1-5 - TRBV7-2 - TGTGCCAGCAGCTTACGGGGAAGCAATCAGCCCCAGCATTTT CASSLRGSNQPQHF
TRBJ2-1 - TRBV7-8 TRBD2 TGTGCCAGCAGCTTAGGCCTAGCGGGGGGCTATGAGCAGTTCTTC CASSLGLAGGYEQFF
TRBJ2-1 - TRBV5-4 - TGTGCCAGCAGCTTCGACAGGTACAATGAGCAGTTCTTC CASSFDRYNEQFF
TRBJ2-5 - TRBV10-3 - TGTGCCATCAGTGAGGCGACAGGTGGGGAGACCCAGCACTTC CAISEATGGETQHF
TRBJ1-5 - TRBV5-1 - TGCGCCAGCAGCCCTTCGGGACAAGATGGCAATCAGCCCCAGCATTTT CASSPSGQDGNQPQHF
TRBJ2-3 - TRBV2 TRBD2 TGTGCCAGCAGTGAACAAGGGACTAGCTCAGATACGCAGTATTTT CASSEQGTSSDTQYF
TRBJ1-6 - TRBV7-3 - TGTGCCAGCAGCTTATTAGGGGGGGTTGGTGATTCACCCCTCCACTTT CASSLLGGVGDSPLHF
TRBJ2-1 - TRBV11-2 - TGTGCCAGCAGCCCCCCGGAGAGCTACAATGAGCAGTTCTTC CASSPPESYNEQFF
TRBJ1-1 few TRBV12-5 - TGTGCTAGTGCTCCATCAGGGTTCACTGAAGCTTTCTTT CASAPSGFTEAFF
TRBJ2-3 - TRBV21-1 - TGTGCCAGCACCAAAGTAGTACTAGCGGCTAGCACAGATACGCAGTATTTT CASTKVVLAASTDTQYF
TRBJ2-1 - TRBV5-1 TRBD2 TGCGCCAGCAGCTCCCAGACTAGCAATAATGAGCAGTTCTTC CASSSQTSNNEQFF
TRBJ1-4 - TRBV6-1 - TGTGCCAGCAGTGACCCGGGACACACGATTAATGAAAAACTGTTTTTT CASSDPGHTINEKLFF
TRBJ1-1 - TRBV29-1 - TGCAGCGTGCAGGGGCTGTCTGAAGCTTTCTTT CSVQGLSEAFF
TRBJ2-5 - TRBV6-1 TRBD1 TGTGCCAGCAGATCCGACAGGGCTGGGAAGACCCAGTACTTC CASRSDRAGKTQYF
TRBJ2-1 - TRBV7-2 TRBD2 TGTGCCAGCAGCCCGCTAGCGGGGGCCTACAATGAGCAGTTCTTC CASSPLAGAYNEQFF
TRBJ2-7 - TRBV2 TRBD1 TGTGCCAGCAGTAATACGGGACAGGGAGGCTTCGGGGGCTCCTACGAGCAGTACTTC CASSNTGQGGFGGSYEQYF
TRBJ2-7 - TRBV6-6 TRBD2 TGTGCCAGCACCCCCGGGACTATCATCTACGAGCAGTACTTC CASTPGTIIYEQYF
TRBJ2-5 - TRBV4-2 TRBD2 TGTGCCAGCAGCCAAGCGGGAGCGGGGGGGCCTCAAGAGACCCAGTACTTC CASSQAGAGGPQETQYF
TRBJ2-7 - TRBV27 - TGTGCCAGCAGTCTACCGTCTGGAGGTGAGCAGTACTTC CASSLPSGGEQYF
TRBJ1-4 - TRBV23-1 - TGCGCCAGCAGTCAGATTGACATGGTTGAAAAACTGTTTTTT CASSQIDMVEKLFF
TRBJ2-5 - TRBV7-6 - TGTGCCAGCAGCACCACGCCCCGGGAAAGGGGGGAGACCCAGTACTTC CASSTTPRERGETQYF
TRBJ1-2 - TRBV5-1 - TGCGCCAGCAGCTTGGAGGCAGGGAGGATAGATGGCTACACCTTC CASSLEAGRIDGYTF
TRBJ2-3 few TRBV5-4 TRBD2 TGTGCCAGCAGCTCCGGGGCGGGGGGCATAAATACGCAGTATTTT CASSSGAGGINTQYF
TRBJ1-2 - TRBV6-5 TRBD1 TGTGCCAGCAGCCTAGGGGGCGAGTATGGCTACACCTTC CASSLGGEYGYTF
TRBJ1-6 - TRBV19 TRBD1 TGTGCCAGTAGGACAGGGGCCTATAATTCACCCCTCCACTTT CASRTGAYNSPLHF
TRBJ2-2 - TRBV5-1 - TGCGCCAGCAGCGGCGGATCGGCCGGGGAGCTGTTTTTT CASSGGSAGELFF
TRBJ2-7 - TRBV29-1 TRBD1 TGCAGCGTTCTCCAGGGGGTGGCCTACGAGCAGTACTTC CSVLQGVAYEQYF
TRBJ1-4 - TRBV6-1 - TGTGCCAGCAGTCAAAACGGTAATGAAAAACTGTTTTTT CASSQNGNEKLFF
TRBJ1-2 - TRBV7-2 - TGTGCCAGCAGCCCTGACAGCAACTATGGCTACACCTTC CASSPDSNYGYTF
TRBJ1-1 - TRBV19 - TGTGCCAGTAGTGGCAGGGCCTCGAACACTGAAGCTTTCTTT CASSGRASNTEAFF
TRBJ1-5 - TRBV28 TRBD1 TGTGCCAGCAAAACTGGGACAGGCAATAGCAATCAGCCCCAGCATTTT CASKTGTGNSNQPQHF
TRBJ2-7 - TRBV5-8 TRBD1 TGTGCCAGCAGCTACCCGGGACAGAGCTACGAGCAGTACTTC CASSYPGQSYEQYF
TRBJ1-2 once TRBV7-2 - TGTGCCAGCAGCTTTGCCGGACTTACTAACTATGGCTACACCTTC CASSFAGLTNYGYTF
TRBJ2-7 - TRBV5-1 TRBD1 TGCGCCAGCAGCTGGGGACAGAATTACGAGCAGTACTTC CASSWGQNYEQYF
TRBJ1-6 - TRBV18 - TGTGCCAGCTCAAACGACAGAAATTCACCCCTCCACTTT CASSNDRNSPLHF
TRBJ2-5 once TRBV21-1 - TGTGCCAGCAGCAAAGCGTGGGACAGGAGTAAGACCCAGTACTTC CASSKAWDRSKTQYF
TRBJ2-5 - TRBV4-1 - TGCGCCAGCAGCCAAGCAACCAGGGGCTTCCAAGAGACCCAGTACTTC CASSQATRGFQETQYF
TRBJ2-7 - TRBV19 TRBD2 TGTGCCAGTAGTCCCTTAGCGGGGGCCGTCTACGAGCAGTACTTC CASSPLAGAVYEQYF
TRBJ2-7 once TRBV6-5 - TGTGCCAGCCGAGCAGGGGTCTACTACGAGCAGTACTTC CASRAGVYYEQYF